The present T cell receptor (beta chain) was sequenced within a study of T-cell reconstitution after alpha-beta-depleted transplantation in children. Unique molecular identifiers tagged the TCRbeta library. One entry per CDR3 protein results from TCRdb running MiXCR on the PCR reads. This sample has 210,000 or so distinct CDR3 sequences, with 8% to 10% found just once. The CDR3 has 14 amino acids. The germline V gene encodes CDR1 ENHRY and CDR2 SYGVKD. V lost 1 base to trimming and J lost 2 bases, with 5 bases between them. The clonotype comes from a human donor who donated a stem cell graft to a child with acute lymphoblastic leukemia. The source material was PBMCs from the stem cell graft donor, sampled from the stem cell graft. The genes are TRBV10-3 and TRBJ2-2; D is uncertain. CDR3 residues: CAISELSNTGELFF. The CDR3 nucleotides read TGTGCCATCAGTGAGTTAAGCAACACCGGGGAGCTGTTTTTT.